This record covers a single T cell receptor beta chain. What it binds is not known. This sample is drawn from a study of CXCR3-negative and CXCR3-positive naive CD8 T cells. Study-level findings and limits: Sequencing showed both naive subsets with comparably high diversity, and memory CD8+ cells much lower. Higher TRB CDR3 hydrophobicity marked CXCR3-positive naive cells relative to CXCR3-negative naive cells. CXCR3-negative and CXCR3-positive naive cells shared comparable TRBV-TRBJ usage, but memory cells did not.

Every individual CD8+ T cell subset underwent sorting in triplicate at around 300,000 cells apiece. Libraries of TRB cDNA were made by 5' RACE and carried UMIs. Following a re-call of the 5' RACE reads, TCRdb has one entry per CDR3 protein and lacks DNA. The sample includes some 50,000 distinct CDR3 sequences. This receptor was identified in a human donor in good health. Some clones in this sample may be carry-over from other donors' samples. Sequencing was done on a sample of naive CXCR3- CD8+ T cells from blood. Regarding subset: CD45RO-CCR7+CD27+CD95- naive CD8+ T cells lacking CXCR3 (TNR3-).

This CDR3 reads CASSLGQGSSYEQYF. The chain combines TRBV5-1 with TRBJ2-7. Germline lookup yields CDR1 SGHRS and CDR2 YFSETQ. This CDR3 comprises 15 residues.